These T cell receptor beta chains were read from a single sample in a study of CD8+CD57+ T cells in acquired aplastic anemia. TCRdb fed the reads into MiXCR, producing one record per CDR3 protein. The sample shows a few hundred thousand distinct CDR3 sequences, about 59% of them seen only once. Sequenced input: sorted CD4+, CD8+, or CD8+CD57+ T cells (not recorded which) from PBMCs. The receptors come from a human donor in good health. The CDR3 runs from the conserved cysteine through the conserved F or W. D genes are given only for firm matches. Where a row states a size, it is once, few, many or the class of an expanded clone; other rows omit it.

>.|TRBJ1-5|few|TRBV27
TGTGCCAGCAGTCGGGGGGGTTTGGGCAATCAGCCCCAGCATTTT
CASSRGGLGNQPQHF
>.|TRBJ2-5|many|TRBV7-9
TGTGCCAGCAGCTTAGGGGTGGGGGACCAAGAGACCCAGTACTTC
CASSLGVGDQETQYF
>TRBD2|TRBJ2-5|.|TRBV7-3
TGTGCCAGCAGCCCAGGGACTAGCGGGGGGGAAGGCTGGACCCAGTACTTC
CASSPGTSGGEGWTQYF
>.|TRBJ2-5|many|TRBV9
TGTGCCAGCAGCTACCAGACAGGTACCGAGACCCAGTACTTC
CASSYQTGTETQYF
>TRBD2|TRBJ2-2|.|TRBV9
TGTGCCAGCAGCGTAGCTCGGGGACTAGCGGTTAACACCGGGGAGCTGTTTTTT
CASSVARGLAVNTGELFF
>.|TRBJ1-1|.|TRBV5-1
TGCGCCAGCAGCTTGAGGAGTCCCAACACTGAAGCTTTCTTT
CASSLRSPNTEAFF
>.|TRBJ1-5|.|TRBV4-1
TGCGCCAGCAGCCAAGGGGGGGGACTCTCCCCAAATCAGCCCCAGCATTTT
CASSQGGGLSPNQPQHF
>TRBD1|TRBJ2-1|.|TRBV7-6
TGTGCCAGCAGCTTTCAGACCGGGACAGGGCCCAATGAGCAGTTCTTC
CASSFQTGTGPNEQFF
>.|TRBJ1-5|many|TRBV12-3/TRBV12-4
TGTGCCAGCAGTTCCGGTTTTGCTAGCAATCAGCCCCAGCATTTT
CASSSGFASNQPQHF
>TRBD1|TRBJ2-7|many|TRBV28
TGTGCCAGCAGTGCAGACAGGGCCTACTACGAGCAGTACTTC
CASSADRAYYEQYF
>TRBD2|TRBJ2-2|.|TRBV9
TGTGCCAGCAGCGCTAGCTCCGGGCGGGAGGCGAACACCGGGGAGCTGTTTTTT
CASSASSGREANTGELFF
>.|TRBJ1-5|once|TRBV19
TGCGCCAGTAGACCGGGTACAGTCCTCAATCAGCCCCAGCATTTT
CASRPGTVLNQPQHF
>TRBD1|TRBJ2-7|many|TRBV5-4
TGTGCCAGCAGCCCCTTGGCAGGGGGCGCGTACGAGCAGTACTTC
CASSPLAGGAYEQYF
>TRBD2|TRBJ2-2|.|TRBV20-1
TGCAGTGCTAGGAATTTAGCGGGGGGCACGAACACCGGGGAGCTGTTTTTT
CSARNLAGGTNTGELFF
>.|TRBJ2-7|few|TRBV19
TGTGCCAGTAGTATCGGCGGTTCGGGGGAGCAGTACTTC
CASSIGGSGEQYF
>TRBD2|TRBJ2-7|many|TRBV27
TGTGCCAGCACTGCGGGAGCTCTCTACGAGCAGTACTTC
CASTAGALYEQYF
>.|TRBJ1-2|.|TRBV29-1
TGCAGCGTTGACGGCGCGAACTATGGCCACACCTTC
CSVDGANYGHTF
>.|TRBJ1-1|once|TRBV20-1
TGCAGTGCTAGAGGGGACATGGGGAACACTGAAGCTTTCTTT
CSARGDMGNTEAFF
>TRBD1|TRBJ2-2|.|TRBV5-4
TGTGCCAGCAGCCGTCCCGGGACAGCTACCGGGGAGCTGTTTTTT
CASSRPGTATGELFF
>.|TRBJ2-3|.|TRBV9
TGTGCCAGCAGCGTAGATCCAGGACGGGCAGATACGCAGTATTTT
CASSVDPGRADTQYF
>.|TRBJ2-2|many|TRBV16
TGTGCCAGCAGCAACCATCTGTCGCAGCTGACCGGGGAGCTGTTTTTT
CASSNHLSQLTGELFF
>TRBD2|TRBJ2-7|once|TRBV3-1
TGTGCCAGCAGCCACGGGAGGTTAGCACTCTACGAGCAGTACTTC
CASSHGRLALYEQYF
>TRBD2|TRBJ2-5|.|TRBV7-2
TGTGCCAGCAGACGGCGGGGGGAGCAAGAGACCCAGTACTTC
CASRRRGEQETQYF
>.|TRBJ2-7|many|TRBV4-1
TGCGCCAGCAGCCTAGCGACCACGTACGAGCAGTACTTC
CASSLATTYEQYF
>.|TRBJ2-7|.|TRBV7-6
TGTGCCAGCAGCTCTAGGGGTGGGGGCTACGAGCAGTACTTC
CASSSRGGGYEQYF
>.|TRBJ1-1|.|TRBV7-9
TGTGCCAGCAGCGTGACTCATGAAGCTTTCTTT
CASSVTHEAFF
>.|TRBJ1-3|.|TRBV10-2
TGCGCCAGCGGACAGTCGGGTACCATATATTTT
CASGQSGTIYF
>TRBD1|TRBJ2-3|.|TRBV24-1
TGTGCCACCAGTGATTTATCAAAACAGGGGATCGGGCATACGCAGTATTTT
CATSDLSKQGIGHTQYF
>TRBD1|TRBJ2-7|many|TRBV19
TGTGCCAGTAGTAAGACAGGGAGCTCCTACGAGCAGTACTTC
CASSKTGSSYEQYF
>TRBD1|TRBJ2-7|.|TRBV7-6
TGTGCCAGCAGCTCTGGACAGGGGGCTGACTACGAGCAGTACTTC
CASSSGQGADYEQYF
>TRBD2|TRBJ2-5|many|TRBV7-9
TGTGCCAGCAGCCCCGCGGGGGGCTATGAGACCCAGTACTTC
CASSPAGGYETQYF
>.|TRBJ2-5|.|TRBV13
TGCGCCAGCAGCCTCTCCGGGACCGAAGGGAAGACCCAGTACTTC
CASSLSGTEGKTQYF
>.|TRBJ1-6|.|TRBV7-3
TGTGCCAGCAGCATAAGCGGGAGCTCCTATAATTCACCCCTCCACTTT
CASSISGSSYNSPLHF
>TRBD2|TRBJ2-2|many|TRBV12-3/TRBV12-4
TGTGCCAGCAGTTTGGGCGGGGGAGCGAACACCGGGGAGCTGTTTTTT
CASSLGGGANTGELFF
>TRBD2|TRBJ2-2|.|TRBV7-2
TGTGCCAGCAGCCAGCACGGGAGGGGAGTAGCCGGGGAGCTGTTTTTT
CASSQHGRGVAGELFF
>.|TRBJ2-1|many|TRBV6-4
TGTGCCAGCAGTGAGGATAGCGGATACAATGAGCAGTTCTTC
CASSEDSGYNEQFF
>.|TRBJ2-7|.|TRBV19
TGTGCCAGTCCAGGCTCCTACGAGCAGTACTTC
CASPGSYEQYF
>.|TRBJ2-1|many|TRBV4-1
TGCGCCAGCAGCCAAGAATTCTCAAATGAGCAGTTCTTC
CASSQEFSNEQFF
>.|TRBJ2-1|.|TRBV29-1
TGCAGCGTGGCCTGGGGCAATGAGCAGTTCTTC
CSVAWGNEQFF
>.|TRBJ2-5|many|TRBV29-1
TGCAGCGTTGACCCTAGCAGCTTCCAAGAGACCCAGTACTTC
CSVDPSSFQETQYF
>.|TRBJ1-1|.|TRBV6-5
TGTGCCAGTCGTGGGGACCTGAACACTGAAGCTTTCTTT
CASRGDLNTEAFF